Each of the 4 T cell receptor beta chains below was sequenced from the same sample in a study of blood T cell repertoires in COVID-19. Libraries were prepared by immunoSEQ multiplex PCR; TCRdb keeps only in-frame clonotypes and omits some of them. The table shows roughly 180,000 clones, with 94% occurring only once. What was sequenced was peripheral blood. The receptor set was obtained from a man younger than 40 with COVID-19, enrolled during active disease.

The rearrangement joins TRBV5-4 to TRBJ2-7, with 7 bases matching TRBD1. CDR1 is SGHNT, CDR2 YYREEE, per germline (reference sequence). This CDR3 contains 14 residues. The V gene end was trimmed by 1 base and the J gene end by 2 bases; junction bases not matched to a gene: 3. CDR3 in amino acids: CASSLPGQPYEQYF. As DNA, the CDR3 is TGTGCCAGCAGCTTGCCGGGACAGCCCTACGAGCAGTACTTC.

The rearrangement links TRBV5-1 to TRBJ1-3; D not resolved. From germline, CDR1 is SGHRS and CDR2 YFSETQ. The CDR3 runs to 17 residues. Trimming took 4 bases from V and 1 from J, leaving 18 bases between them. The CDR3 sequence: CASSSNYLKVSGNTIYF. CDR3 DNA sequence: TGCGCCAGCAGCAGTAACTATCTGAAGGTATCTGGAAACACCATATATTTT. Together with reference TRBV5-1 and TRBJ1-3, the CDR3 gives the full variable domain: KAGVTQTPRYLIKTRGQQVTLSCSPISGHRSVSWYQQTPGQGLQFLFEYFSETQRNKGNFPGRFSGRQFSNSRSEMNVSTLELGDSALYLCASSSNYLKVSGNTIYFGEGSWLTVV.

CDR3: CASSEYLNYGYTF. Here the CDR3 DNA reads TGCGCCAGCAGTGAGTACCTAAACTATGGCTACACCTTC. The genes are TRBV10-2 and TRBJ1-2; the D is unclear. This CDR3 is built from 13 residues. Germline loops: CDR1 WSHSY, CDR2 SAAADI. V lost 1 base and J 2 bases, leaving 5 bases between the germline ends.

Concerning this clone itself: This same CDR3 is encoded by further DNA sequences in the sample. The J gene is TRBJ1-2, the V gene TRBV19, with 8 bases fitting TRBD1. Germline CDR1 is LNHDA and CDR2 is SQIVND (reference sequence). Trimming removed 9 bases from V and 6 bases from J; junction bases left unmatched: 12. The CDR3 consists of 14 residues. CDR3 bases: TGTGCCAGCCGGGAGACAGGGGTGTTTCATGGCTACACCTTC. Translation: CASRETGVFHGYTF.